This TCR beta chain derives from a study of radiotherapy plus CTLA-4 blockade in lung cancer. Findings and limits, study-wide: Early clone dynamics of blood T cells, plus interferon-beta, reportedly predicted response best.

Note on this clone: Its antigen is not identified.

The table came from immunoSEQ multiplex PCR; TCRdb's copy has only in-frame clones and leaves some out. Of about 98,000 clones listed, around 83% are singletons. CDR3 size: 15 residues. V shed 4 bases, J shed 7 bases, and the junction held 8 bases outside the gene matches. Germline-derived CDR1 and CDR2 are SGHAT and FQNNGV. The rearrangement links TRBV11-2 to TRBJ1-4; the match to TRBD1 covers 8 bases. Specimen: peripheral blood, collected from a patient treated with radiotherapy plus ipilimumab. This clonotype was obtained from a human donor with non-small cell lung cancer who had a partial response to radiotherapy plus ipilimumab. The CDR3 DNA is TGTGCCAGCAGCTCACCCGACAGGGGCGGTGAAAAACTGTTTTTT. It yields the protein CASSSPDRGGEKLFF.